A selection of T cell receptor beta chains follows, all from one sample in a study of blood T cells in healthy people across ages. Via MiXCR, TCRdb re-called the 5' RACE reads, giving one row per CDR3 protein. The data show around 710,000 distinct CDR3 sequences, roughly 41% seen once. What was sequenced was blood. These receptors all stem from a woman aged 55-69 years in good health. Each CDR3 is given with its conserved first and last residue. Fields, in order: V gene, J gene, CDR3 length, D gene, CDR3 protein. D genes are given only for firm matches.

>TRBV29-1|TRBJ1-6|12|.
CSVVDGDSPLHF
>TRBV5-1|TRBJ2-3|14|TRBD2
CASSSSGVQATQYF
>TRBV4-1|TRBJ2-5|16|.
CASSQDFEPDKETQYF
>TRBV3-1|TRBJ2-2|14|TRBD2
CASSETSGAGELFF
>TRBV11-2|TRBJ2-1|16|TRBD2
CASSPGGGTIDNEQFF
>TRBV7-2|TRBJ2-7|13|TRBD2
CASSSGRVYEQYF
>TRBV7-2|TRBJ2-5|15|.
CASSLGQVVQETQYF
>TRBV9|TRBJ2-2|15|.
CASSAVSEVTGELFF
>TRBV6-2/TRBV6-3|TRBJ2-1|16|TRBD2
CASSYPSGGVYNEQFF
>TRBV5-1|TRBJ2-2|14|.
CASSRIGNTGELFF
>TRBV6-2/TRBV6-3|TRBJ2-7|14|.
CASSPGSFAAEQYF
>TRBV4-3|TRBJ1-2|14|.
CASSQDVGNYGYTF
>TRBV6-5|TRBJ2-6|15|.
CATAGQDSGANVLTF
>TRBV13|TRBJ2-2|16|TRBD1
CASSFRQGGGTGELFF
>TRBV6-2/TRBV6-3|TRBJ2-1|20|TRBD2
CASSYPLLAGGPPRYNEQFF
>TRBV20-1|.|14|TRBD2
CSATMSGTRGEQYF
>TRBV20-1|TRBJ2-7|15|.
CSARDPGSNSYEQYF
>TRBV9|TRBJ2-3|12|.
CASSAGMDTQYF
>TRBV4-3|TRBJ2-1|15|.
CASSQDSGGPNEQFF
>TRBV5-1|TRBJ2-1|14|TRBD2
CASSLARTSNEQFF
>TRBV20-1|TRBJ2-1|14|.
CSALAYTNQGEQFF
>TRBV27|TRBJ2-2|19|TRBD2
CASRLRTSHSISNTGELFF
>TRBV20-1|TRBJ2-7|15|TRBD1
CSARRGTGVSYEQYF
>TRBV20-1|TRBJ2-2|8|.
CSAREPGF
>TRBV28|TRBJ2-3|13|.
CASSRDGLTTQYF
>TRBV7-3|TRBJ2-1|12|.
CASNAGNGEQFF
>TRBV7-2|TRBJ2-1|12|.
CASSLGGHEQFF
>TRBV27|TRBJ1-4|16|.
CASSLTVGAANEKLFF
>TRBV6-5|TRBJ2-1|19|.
CASSYSKLRSWSSYNEQFF
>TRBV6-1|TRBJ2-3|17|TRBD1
CASRKEAGGVSTDTQYF
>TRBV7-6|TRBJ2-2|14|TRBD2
CASSLLAGDGELFF
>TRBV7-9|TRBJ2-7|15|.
CASSPGGSYSYEQYF
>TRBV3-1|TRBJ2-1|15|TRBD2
CASSHQREIRNEQFF